Listed below are T cell receptor beta chains from one sample, sequenced in a study of cytomegalovirus exposure and HLA in healthy donors. Generated by immunoSEQ multiplex PCR, the TCRdb table keeps only in-frame clones and is missing some. The sample holds 90,000 to 150,000 clones, over 75% seen once. The specimen was PBMCs. Receptor source: a woman in her late teens or twenties in good health and CMV-seronegative. Each CDR3 is given with its conserved first and last residue. The D gene is left open where the match is weak. Clone size is stated in some rows and not others, as once, few, many or a class when expanded.

d_call,j_call,clone_size,v_call,cdr3_nt,cdr3_aa
NA,TRBJ2-7,NA,TRBV11-2,TGTGCCAGCCGGGACATCAACTACGAGCAGTACTTC,CASRDINYEQYF
NA,TRBJ1-1,NA,TRBV2,TGTGCCAGCTTGTACAGGGAGAACACTGAAGCTTTCTTT,CASLYRENTEAFF
TRBD2,TRBJ2-1,NA,TRBV7-3,TGTGCCAGCAGCCTGATACGGGGGGACTACAATGAGCAGTTCTTC,CASSLIRGDYNEQFF
NA,TRBJ1-1,NA,TRBV18,TGTGCCAGCTCACCTAGGGGAATGAACACTGAAGCTTTCTTT,CASSPRGMNTEAFF
TRBD1,TRBJ2-1,NA,TRBV6-5,TGTGCCAGCAGTACCGACAGGGGGTCCTACAATGAGCAGTTCTTC,CASSTDRGSYNEQFF
NA,TRBJ2-5,NA,TRBV4-1,TGCGCCAGCAGCCAGCCATCACCCCCGGCGGGGGAGACCCAGTACTTC,CASSQPSPPAGETQYF
TRBD1,TRBJ2-3,once,TRBV9,TGTGCCAGCAGCGTAGCTAATAGGGGGCAAGATACGCAGTATTTT,CASSVANRGQDTQYF
NA,TRBJ1-1,NA,TRBV10-3,TGTGCCACGTCGGGAGGGGTAATCACTGAAGCTTTCTTT,CATSGGVITEAFF
NA,TRBJ2-1,NA,TRBV5-1,TGCGCCAGCAGCTTACAGGGAAATGAGCAGTTCTTC,CASSLQGNEQFF
NA,TRBJ2-5,NA,TRBV15,TGTGCCACCAGCAGGGGTCCAGGTCAAGAGACCCAGTACTTC,CATSRGPGQETQYF
TRBD1,TRBJ1-5,few,TRBV7-8,TGTGCCAGCAGCGCCCGCGCCGGGACAGGCCGAAGCAATCAGCCCCAGCATTTT,CASSARAGTGRSNQPQHF
TRBD1,TRBJ2-5,NA,TRBV4-1,TGCGCCAGCAGCCAGGCCCGGGGAACGACAGGGGGAGAGACCCAGTACTTC,CASSQARGTTGGETQYF
NA,TRBJ1-2,NA,TRBV5-1,TGCGCCAGCAGCCCCCGGGGTTTTGACGGTGGCTACACCTTC,CASSPRGFDGGYTF
NA,TRBJ1-2,NA,TRBV2,TGTGCCAGCAGTGAAGCGCAGGGTAACTATGGCTACACCTTC,CASSEAQGNYGYTF
NA,TRBJ1-1,few,TRBV7-2,TGTGCCAGCAGCCGGGACACTAACACTGAAGCTTTCTTT,CASSRDTNTEAFF
TRBD2,TRBJ2-3,NA,TRBV27,TGTGCCAGCAGGCCTAGCGGGAAAAAGACAGATACGCAGTATTTT,CASRPSGKKTDTQYF
TRBD2,TRBJ2-3,NA,TRBV25-1,TGTGCCAGCAGAACCGGGACTAGCGGCCTCACAGATACGCAGTATTTT,CASRTGTSGLTDTQYF
NA,TRBJ1-4,NA,TRBV18,TGTGCCAGCTCACCTAAAAACAATGGCCCGGGGACTAATGAAAAACTGTTTTTT,CASSPKNNGPGTNEKLFF
NA,TRBJ1-5,NA,TRBV6-5,TGTGCCAGCGGTTCAAATCAGCCCCAGCATTTT,CASGSNQPQHF
NA,TRBJ1-3,NA,TRBV18,TGTGCCAGCTCAGGACAGAGAAACACCATATATTTT,CASSGQRNTIYF
NA,TRBJ1-3,NA,TRBV5-4,TGTGCCAGCAGCCGTAGACCCCAGCGCCCTGGAAACACCATATATTTT,CASSRRPQRPGNTIYF
NA,TRBJ2-2,NA,TRBV4-2,TGTGCCAGCAGCATGGTTGGGGGGGGCAAACCAGACATGAACACCGGGGAGCTGTTTTTT,CASSMVGGGKPDMNTGELFF
TRBD2,TRBJ2-2,NA,TRBV2,TGTGCCAGCAGTGAAATTTTGGCGGGGGCCGGGGAGCTGTTTTTT,CASSEILAGAGELFF
TRBD2,TRBJ2-5,NA,TRBV12-5,TGTGCTAGTGGTCCGGGACTAGCGGGCCAGAAAGAGCAGTACTTC,CASGPGLAGQKEQYF
TRBD2,TRBJ2-1,NA,TRBV5-1,TGCGCCAGCAGACTAGCGGGAGTCTACAATGAGCAGTTCTTC,CASRLAGVYNEQFF
TRBD2,TRBJ2-1,NA,TRBV9,TGTGCCAGCAGCGCGGGGGGGGCTTCCTACAATGAGCAGTTCTTC,CASSAGGASYNEQFF
NA,TRBJ1-4,NA,TRBV6-5,TGTGCCAGCAGTTACTTTGGAGGGGAAAAACTGTTTTTT,CASSYFGGEKLFF
NA,TRBJ2-7,NA,TRBV18,TGTGCCAGCTCACCGTTTGAATCGGCGGGATCACTCCGTGCCTACGAGCAGTACTTC,CASSPFESAGSLRAYEQYF
TRBD2,TRBJ2-1,NA,TRBV4-1,TGCGCCAGCAGCCAGCCTCCGGGAGGGGCAACCTACAATGAGCAGTTCTTC,CASSQPPGGATYNEQFF
NA,TRBJ1-3,NA,TRBV11-2,TGTGCCAGCAGCTTAGGACCGGGACTCACCCGCGCTGGAAACACCATATATTTT,CASSLGPGLTRAGNTIYF
NA,TRBJ1-1,NA,TRBV5-1,TGCGCCAGCAGCTTGGTGAGGCCTGAAGAGGAAGCTTTCTTT,CASSLVRPEEEAFF
NA,TRBJ1-2,NA,TRBV5-1,TGCGCCAGCAGCTTCGACAGGATTAACAACTATGGCTACACCTTC,CASSFDRINNYGYTF
TRBD1,TRBJ2-7,NA,TRBV5-1,TGCGCCAGCAGCACGCCGGAGACAGGGGGTTACGAGCAGTACTTC,CASSTPETGGYEQYF
NA,TRBJ2-5,few,TRBV7-2,TGTGCCAGCAGCTTGCGGCAGGGTTCTCAAGAGACCCAGTACTTC,CASSLRQGSQETQYF
NA,TRBJ2-5,NA,TRBV4-1,TGCGCCAGCAGCCGTTTCGGGGGGCCTCTATCAGAGACCCAGTACTTC,CASSRFGGPLSETQYF
NA,TRBJ2-3,NA,TRBV9,TGTGCCAGCAGCGTAGCAGAGCGGGGCACAGATACGCAGTATTTT,CASSVAERGTDTQYF
NA,TRBJ1-1,few,TRBV9,TGTGCCAGCAGCGAGTCGAGGGGGGGGAAAGCTTTCTTT,CASSESRGGKAFF
NA,TRBJ1-2,NA,TRBV19,TGTGCCACCTTCGACAGAGCGCTCTATGGCTACACCTTC,CATFDRALYGYTF
TRBD1,TRBJ2-5,NA,TRBV11-3,TGTGCCAGCAGCTTAGGACGGACAGGGGGTATAGAGACCCAGTACTTC,CASSLGRTGGIETQYF
TRBD2,TRBJ2-1,NA,TRBV12-5,TGTGCTAGTGGTTTGGGAGCGGGGAACGTTTACAATGAGCAGTTCTTC,CASGLGAGNVYNEQFF
NA,TRBJ1-3,once,TRBV6-1,TGTGCCAGCAGTGAAGCGTGGAGGGTCTCTGGAAACACCATATATTTT,CASSEAWRVSGNTIYF
TRBD1,TRBJ1-1,NA,TRBV7-3,TGTGCCAGCAGCCGCACAGGGGGCACTGAAGCTTTCTTT,CASSRTGGTEAFF
NA,TRBJ2-6,NA,TRBV6-1,TGTGCCAGCAGTGTAGACAGCTCTGGGGCCAACGTCCTGACTTTC,CASSVDSSGANVLTF
TRBD1,TRBJ1-2,NA,TRBV18,TGTGCCAGCTCACCAAACCAGGGGGGAGATGGCTACACCTTC,CASSPNQGGDGYTF
NA,TRBJ1-5,NA,TRBV19,TGTGCCAGTAGTAGTGGGGGCAGTGGACAGCCCCAGCATTTT,CASSSGGSGQPQHF
NA,TRBJ1-3,once,TRBV4-2,TGTGCCAGCAGCCCTTCAGAATTGGCTGGAAACACCATATATTTT,CASSPSELAGNTIYF
NA,TRBJ1-2,once,TRBV5-1,TGCGCCAGCAGCTTGTCGTCAGGGGTCTATGGCTACACCTTC,CASSLSSGVYGYTF
TRBD2,TRBJ2-3,NA,TRBV11-2,TGTGCCAGCAGCCGACGGACTAGCGGGTTCACAGATACGCAGTATTTT,CASSRRTSGFTDTQYF
NA,TRBJ1-2,NA,TRBV28,TGTGCCAGCACCTCGGGGGGGGCGAACTATGGCTACACCTTC,CASTSGGANYGYTF
NA,TRBJ1-1,NA,TRBV6-1,TGTGCCAGCAGTCTAGACAGGATTGAAGCTTTCTTT,CASSLDRIEAFF
TRBD2,TRBJ2-4,NA,TRBV12-5,TGTGCTAGTGGTCCCTCGGGACTAGCGGGGCTGAGCGTTCAGTACTTC,CASGPSGLAGLSVQYF
TRBD2,TRBJ2-1,few,TRBV19,TGTGCCAGTAGTATGCGAGCGGGAGTCGACAATGAGCAGTTCTTC,CASSMRAGVDNEQFF
NA,TRBJ2-7,once,TRBV4-3,TGCGCCAGCAGCCAAGAGCTACCGGGATTATACGAGCAGTACTTC,CASSQELPGLYEQYF
NA,TRBJ2-7,NA,TRBV4-3,TGCGCCAGCAGCCCCGATCACAGGTCGAACTACGAGCAGTACTTC,CASSPDHRSNYEQYF